This T cell receptor (beta chain) was sequenced during a study of beta chain features in type 1 diabetes. Study details: Healthy donors, compared against patients, showed similar age, gender and cell yields.

Germline V gene lookup returns CDR1 SGHVS and CDR2 FQNEAQ. V lost 3 bases and J lost 15, with 24 bases in between. The CDR3 extends over 15 amino acids. Blood was drawn once from each donor into heparinised tubes. The draws averaged roughly 120 mL. Expressed TCRB transcripts got sequenced, as all isolated RNA was reverse transcribed. Regulatory, naive and central memory T cell samples averaged roughly 4 million reads. Sequencing was performed with immunoSEQ multiplex PCR; in TCRdb, only in-frame clones are kept and a portion is missing. The sample consists of some 140,000 clones, 9.2% of them appearing once. This clone was detected a few times. The antigen is not known. Study-level points and caveats: Insertions were fewer and deletions more numerous at VDJ junctions in type 1 diabetes patients.

This receptor was taken from a man aged 18 to 30 in good health. The sample consisted of central memory CD4+ T cells from blood. This chain links TRBV7-8 with TRBJ2-1; possibly TRBD2 for D (5 bases). CDR3 DNA: TGTGCCAGCAGCTTGACCGTGGGAGAGGCCCTTAGGCTGTTCTTC. This translates into CASSLTVGEALRLFF.